The 21 T cell receptor beta chains below were found in one sample sequenced in a study of glioma-infiltrating T cells after dendritic cell vaccination. This table comes from immunoSEQ multiplex PCR, and its TCRdb copy is limited to in-frame clones, with some not included. The sample records tens of thousands of clones, approximately 90% being singletons. The sample consisted of blood, taken before dendritic cell vaccination. These receptors all stem from a human donor with glioblastoma.

This chain connects TRBV5-1 to TRBJ1-2; 7 nucleotides agree with TRBD1. In germline, CDR1 is SGHRS, CDR2 YFSETQ. V shed 2 bases and J 8 bases; nucleotides not matched to a gene: 9. This CDR3 has 14 residues. The CDR3 region has the DNA TGCGCCAGCAGCTTTACAGACAGGGTTGGCGGCTACACCTTC. Its protein is CASSFTDRVGGYTF. The variable domain in full, completed from reference TRBV5-1 and TRBJ1-2, reads KAGVTQTPRYLIKTRGQQVTLSCSPISGHRSVSWYQQTPGQGLQFLFEYFSETQRNKGNFPGRFSGRQFSNSRSEMNVSTLELGDSALYLCASSFTDRVGGYTFGSGTRLTVV.

The chain links TRBV9 to TRBJ1-2; D is perhaps TRBD1 (5 bases). Germline CDR1 reads SGDLS; CDR2 reads YYNGEE. The CDR3 is 15 residues long. V lost 0 bases and J lost 6, with 15 bases in between. This CDR3 reads CASSVGLGQGDGYTF. The DNA of the CDR3 is TGTGCCAGCAGCGTAGGTTTGGGGCAAGGTGATGGCTACACCTTC. The whole variable domain, remainder taken from reference TRBV9 and TRBJ1-2, is DSGVTQTPKHLITATGQRVTLRCSPRSGDLSVYWYQQSLDQGLQFLIQYYNGEERAKGNILERFSAQQFPDLHSELNLSSLELGDSALYFCASSVGLGQGDGYTFGSGTRLTVV.

This rearrangement joins TRBV13 to TRBJ2-1, with 15 bases fitting TRBD2. V was clipped by 7 bases and J by 4 bases; unmatched bases: 11. CDR3 size: 18 residues. CDR1 PRHDT and CDR2 FYEKMQ come from the germline V gene (reference sequence). CDR3 in DNA: TGTGCCAGCAAAATTGGACTAGCGGGAGGGCAGGGGTACAATGAGCAGTTCTTC. Translated, it gives CASKIGLAGGQGYNEQFF.

The chain is built from TRBV6-6 and TRBJ2-7; 8 nucleotides align to TRBD1. CDR1 MNHNY and CDR2 SVGAGI come from the germline V gene (reference sequence). The CDR3 spans 16 residues. Trimming removed 7 bases from V and 2 bases from J; junction bases left unmatched: 13. The CDR3 sequence is CASTAGPGGAPYEQYF. Here the CDR3 DNA reads TGTGCCAGCACTGCAGGGCCAGGGGGCGCCCCCTACGAGCAGTACTTC.

In DNA, the CDR3 is TGCGCCAGCAGCTTGGGTAACGGGGGGGACCAAGAGACCCAGTACTTC. Protein: CASSLGNGGDQETQYF. The gene calls are TRBV5-1 and TRBJ2-5; the match to TRBD2 covers 8 bases. After removal of 0 bases from V and 0 bases from J, the junction contained 4 bases not matched to a gene. This CDR3 is 16 amino acids long. CDR1 and CDR2 from the germline V gene are SGHRS and YFSETQ.

This clone was observed a single time. This sequence joins TRBV5-1 and TRBJ2-5; D is possibly TRBD1 (6 bases). The length of the CDR3 is 14 residues. With 4 bases removed from V and 1 base from J, the gap between germline ends came to 11 bases. Germline values: CDR1 SGHRS, CDR2 YFSETQ. In nucleotides, the CDR3 is TGCGCCAGCAGCCCTGGACAGTTCCAAGAGACCCAGTACTTC. Translated, it gives CASSPGQFQETQYF.

The J gene is TRBJ2-1, the V gene TRBV5-1; 10 nucleotides match TRBD2. Germline V CDR1 and CDR2: SGHRS, YFSETQ. The CDR3 has 15 residues. V lost 3 bases to trimming and J lost 6 bases; unmatched junction nucleotides: 6. In nucleotides, the CDR3 is TGCGCCAGCAGCTCGAATAGCGGGGGGTTCAATGAGCAGTTCTTC. Translation gives CASSSNSGGFNEQFF.

This clone was seen only once. The chain joins TRBV19 to TRBJ2-5; 11 bases match TRBD2. Germline assignment: CDR1 LNHDA and CDR2 SQIVND (reference sequence). With 6 bases clipped from V and 4 bases from J, the junction kept 7 bases outside the gene matches. This CDR3 contains 15 residues. CDR3 residues: CASSSSGGIGETQYF. CDR3 in DNA: TGTGCCAGTAGCTCTAGCGGGGGGATCGGAGAGACCCAGTACTTC. The complete variable domain, with remaining parts taken from reference TRBV19 and TRBJ2-5, reads DGGITQSPKYLFRKEGQNVTLSCEQNLNHDAMYWYRQDPGQGLRLIYYSQIVNDFQKGDIAEGYSVSREKKESFPLTVTSAQKNPTAFYLCASSSSGGIGETQYFGPGTRLLVL.

Here the CDR3 reads CASSLRGASGIYEQYF. CDR3 DNA: TGTGCCAGCAGCTTACGGGGGGCTAGCGGGATCTACGAGCAGTACTTC. This chain joins TRBV7-2 and TRBJ2-7, with 9 nucleotides matching TRBD2. This CDR3 is built from 16 residues. J was trimmed by 3 bases and V by 2 bases; bases with no gene match: 8. The germline V gene encodes CDR1 SGHTA and CDR2 FQGNSA.

This chain joins TRBV11-2 and TRBJ1-2; D remains unclear. This CDR3 spans 11 amino acids. Germline-derived CDR1 and CDR2 are SGHAT and FQNNGV. Trimming pared 5 bases from V and 7 bases from J, leaving 8 bases between. CDR3 bases: TGTGCCAGCAGCACCCCCAGTGGCTACACCTTC. This gives the protein CASSTPSGYTF.

The chain links TRBV7-2 to TRBJ2-7, with TRBD2 as a possible D gene (6 bases). CDR3 length: 15 residues. V was cut by 0 bases and J by 2 bases, with 11 bases left in between. Germline CDR1 and CDR2: SGHTA and FQGNSA. The CDR3 protein is CASSLAAGTPYEQYF. The CDR3, as DNA: TGTGCCAGCAGCTTAGCAGCGGGCACCCCCTACGAGCAGTACTTC.

As regards this clone: One end of the junction is discordant with germline, which a read error may explain. This CDR3 is also generated by other DNA sequences in the sample. This chain links TRBV25-1 with TRBJ1-6; possibly TRBD1 for D (6 bases). The CDR3 totals 14 residues. Germline V gene sequence: CDR1 MGHDK, CDR2 SYGVNS. In DNA, the CDR3 is TGTGCCAGCAGTGCAGACAGGTACAATTCCCCCCTCCACTTT. Amino acid sequence: CASSADRYNSPLHF.

The CDR3 DNA sequence: TGTGCCACGCAGCGGGATCCCCACAATGAGCAGTTCTTC. It codes for CATQRDPHNEQFF. This chain uses TRBV11-3 with TRBJ2-1; TRBD2 agrees at 7 bases. J gave up 5 bases and V 10 bases, and 8 bases lay outside the gene matches. The CDR3 runs 13 residues. Germline CDR1 reads SGHNT; CDR2 reads YENEEA.

The rearrangement uses TRBV4-1 and TRBJ2-2; 7 nucleotides agree with TRBD2. The V gene's germline CDR1 is MGHRA and CDR2 YSYEKL. The CDR3 runs to 17 residues. V lost 0 bases and J lost 2; bases outside the gene matches: 6. The CDR3 coding sequence is TGCGCCAGCAGCCAAGATATTAAGCGGGGCAACACCGGGGAGCTGTTTTTT. Amino acid sequence: CASSQDIKRGNTGELFF.

V is TRBV5-1 and J is TRBJ2-5, with D possibly TRBD2 on 6 matching bases. The CDR3 spans 15 residues. The germline gives CDR1 SGHRS, CDR2 YFSETQ. With 4 bases removed from V and 5 bases from J, the gap between germline ends came to 18 bases. The CDR3 protein is CASSPAPGVKETQYF. As DNA, the CDR3 is TGCGCCAGCAGCCCGGCGCCGGGGGTGAAGGAGACCCAGTACTTC.

The chain carries TRBV11-2 and TRBJ1-1; a weak D match, TRBD1 (6 bases). The CDR3 is 14 amino acids. Trimming pared 5 bases from V and 1 base from J, leaving 11 bases between. The V gene's germline CDR1 is SGHAT and CDR2 FQNNGV. The CDR3 is CASSQRGGNTEAFF. CDR3 in DNA: TGTGCCAGCAGCCAGAGGGGGGGGAACACTGAAGCTTTCTTT.

This rearrangement joins TRBV7-9 to TRBJ2-4; 9 nucleotides line up with TRBD1. This CDR3 region has 17 residues. CDR1 and CDR2 (germline): SEHNR, FQNEAQ (reference sequence). Trimming cost V 5 bases and J 1 base; bases outside gene matches: 9. CDR3 sequence (DNA): TGTGCCAGCAGCCAGGGACAGGGAGGTTCTGCCAAAAACATTCAGTACTTC. Amino acids: CASSQGQGGSAKNIQYF.

This chain uses TRBV7-9 with TRBJ1-1; 8 nucleotides line up with TRBD1. CDR3 length equals 16 residues. The germline CDR1 and CDR2 sequences are SEHNR and FQNEAQ (reference sequence). Trimming took 1 base from V and 1 from J; bases not matched to a gene: 5. In DNA, the CDR3 is TGTGCCAGCAGCTTAGATGGGGGGACAGGGAACACTGAAGCTTTCTTT. Amino acid sequence: CASSLDGGTGNTEAFF.

The chain recombines TRBV5-1 with TRBJ2-5, with D tentatively TRBD1 (7 bases). The CDR3 runs 14 residues. Trimming stripped 4 bases from V and 2 bases from J, with 12 bases between. Looked up from germline, CDR1 is SGHRS and CDR2 is YFSETQ. The CDR3 sequence: CASSPGDSQETQYF. The CDR3 region has the DNA TGCGCCAGCAGCCCGGGGGACAGTCAAGAGACCCAGTACTTC.

This clone was picked up one time. The chain recombines TRBV5-1 with TRBJ2-5, with D possibly being TRBD2 (6 bases). The J call may be faulty, since TRBJ2-7 better matches the DNA end. This CDR3 is 14 amino acids long. Per the germline V gene, CDR1 is SGHRS and CDR2 is YFSETQ. The CDR3 bases are TGCGCCAGCAGCTCCGGGGACTGGTCCTACGAGCAGTACTTC. This codes for CASSSGDWSYEQYF.

This chain connects TRBV4-1 to TRBJ1-5, with D tentatively TRBD1 (5 bases). V lost 0 bases, J lost 5 bases, and 11 bases lay in between. Germline V gene lookup returns CDR1 MGHRA and CDR2 YSYEKL. The CDR3 is 15 residues long. The CDR3 reads CASSQEWPGYQPQHF. CDR3 sequence (DNA): TGCGCCAGCAGCCAAGAATGGCCAGGGTATCAGCCCCAGCATTTT.